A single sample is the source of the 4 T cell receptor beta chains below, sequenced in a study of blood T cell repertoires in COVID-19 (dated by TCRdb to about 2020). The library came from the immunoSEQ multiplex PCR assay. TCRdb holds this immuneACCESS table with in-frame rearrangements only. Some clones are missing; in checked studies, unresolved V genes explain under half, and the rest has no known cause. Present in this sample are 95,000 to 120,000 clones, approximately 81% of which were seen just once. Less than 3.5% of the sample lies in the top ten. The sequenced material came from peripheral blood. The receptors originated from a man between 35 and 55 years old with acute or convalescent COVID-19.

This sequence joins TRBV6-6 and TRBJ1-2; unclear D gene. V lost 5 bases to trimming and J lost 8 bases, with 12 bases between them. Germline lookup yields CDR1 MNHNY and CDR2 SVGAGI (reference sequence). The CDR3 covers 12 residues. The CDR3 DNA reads TGTGCCAGCAGTGTGAGGGCGAACGGCTACACCTTC. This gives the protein CASSVRANGYTF.

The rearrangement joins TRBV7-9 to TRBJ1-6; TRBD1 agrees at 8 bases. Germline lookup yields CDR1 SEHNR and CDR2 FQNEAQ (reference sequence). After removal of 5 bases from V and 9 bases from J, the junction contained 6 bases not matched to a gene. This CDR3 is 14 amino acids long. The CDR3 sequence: CASSPDRDLSPLHF. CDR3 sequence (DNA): TGTGCCAGCAGCCCGGACAGGGACCTTTCACCCCTCCACTTT. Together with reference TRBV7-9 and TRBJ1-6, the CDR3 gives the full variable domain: DTGVSQNPRHKITKRGQNVTFRCDPISEHNRLYWYRQTLGQGPEFLTYFQNEAQLEKSRLLSDRFSAERPKGSFSTLEIQRTEQGDSAMYLCASSPDRDLSPLHFGNGTRLTVT.

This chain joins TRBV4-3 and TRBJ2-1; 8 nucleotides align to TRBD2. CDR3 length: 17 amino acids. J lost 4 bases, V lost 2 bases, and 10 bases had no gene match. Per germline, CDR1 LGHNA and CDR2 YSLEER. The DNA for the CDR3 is TGCGCCAGCAGCCAAATTCATAGCGGGGTAGCGTACAATGAGCAGTTCTTC. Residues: CASSQIHSGVAYNEQFF.

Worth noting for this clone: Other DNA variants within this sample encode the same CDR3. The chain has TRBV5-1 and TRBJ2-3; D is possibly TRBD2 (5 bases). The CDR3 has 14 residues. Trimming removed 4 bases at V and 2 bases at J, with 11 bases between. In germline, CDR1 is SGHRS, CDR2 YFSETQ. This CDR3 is CASSPGGVTDTQYF. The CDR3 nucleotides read TGCGCCAGCAGCCCCGGAGGTGTCACAGATACGCAGTATTTT. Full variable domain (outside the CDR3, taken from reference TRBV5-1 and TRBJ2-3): KAGVTQTPRYLIKTRGQQVTLSCSPISGHRSVSWYQQTPGQGLQFLFEYFSETQRNKGNFPGRFSGRQFSNSRSEMNVSTLELGDSALYLCASSPGGVTDTQYFGPGTRLTVL.